This T cell receptor (beta chain) was sequenced in a study of T cell repertoires in cytomegalovirus infection. There are a few counts of this clonotype. Its cognate antigen is unknown. TCRdb re-called the reads with MiXCR, one entry per CDR3 protein. The sample holds about 830,000 distinct CDR3 sequences, less than 35% seen once. CDR1 KGHDR and CDR2 SFDVKD come from the germline V gene. Trimming removed 3 bases at V and 4 bases at J, with 3 bases between. The CDR3 is 13 residues long. The J gene is TRBJ2-6, the V gene TRBV24-1; D is ambiguous. The source was cultured CD8+ T cells from PBMCs, collected from culture after CMV antigen stimulation. The source is a human donor in good health (CMV status not recorded). Some clones in this sample may be carry-over from other donors' samples. CDR3 residues: CATSDPGANVLTF. For the CDR3, the DNA is TGTGCCACCAGTGATCCCGGGGCCAACGTCCTGACTTTC.